This T cell receptor beta chain derives from a study of blood T cell repertoires in COVID-19. Study background: Nucleic acid was either cDNA or gDNA, and it came from T cells, B-cell-depleted T cells, or PBMCs.

The assay was immunoSEQ multiplex PCR, and TCRdb's table has in-frame clones only and misses some. The sample holds about 300,000 clones, 85% to 90% seen once. Participants' reported clinical history set cohort assignment. Each exposed participant met a COVID-19 case in the 2 weeks preceding study entry. The CDR3 is made up of 15 amino acids. Trimming pared 4 bases from V and 4 bases from J, leaving 14 bases between. Germline V gene lookup returns CDR1 SGDLS and CDR2 YYNGEE. The TCR originated in a woman between 50 and 59 years old who had been exposed to COVID-19. The genes are TRBV9 and TRBJ1-4; possibly TRBD1 for D (5 bases). The sequencing input was PBMCs or T cells enriched from blood (not recorded which). The CDR3 region has the DNA TGTGCCAGCAGCCCCCGGGAGGGACTTAATGAAAAACTGTTTTTT. It translates to CASSPREGLNEKLFF.